Each of the 14 T cell receptor beta chains below was sequenced from the same sample in a study of T-cell reconstitution after alpha-beta-depleted transplantation in children. The TCRbeta library was prepared with unique molecular identifiers. MiXCR, run by TCRdb on the PCR reads, gives a single entry per CDR3 protein. The profile shows hundreds of thousands of distinct CDR3 sequences, roughly 8.2% of them singletons. The sequencing here drew on PBMCs, mostly from graft donor cells, taken 180 days after TCRalphabeta/CD19-depleted stem cell transplant. These receptors originate from a male patient between 5 and 17 years old who had a stem cell transplant for acute lymphoblastic leukemia, so the T cells may come from the graft donor.

This clonotype was recorded at least ten times. The chain has TRBV4-1 and TRBJ2-7; maybe TRBD1 (5 bases). Between the trimmed V and J ends, which lost 0 bases and 4 bases, there was a span of 7 bases. This CDR3 spans 13 amino acids. The germline V gene encodes CDR1 MGHRA and CDR2 YSYEKL. The CDR3 nucleotides read TGCGCCAGCAGCCAAGAGGGGCCGTACGAGCAGTACTTC. It encodes CASSQEGPYEQYF.

This clonotype has ten or more counts. CDR3 sequence reads: CATSLISPGAKNIQYF. CDR3 sequence (DNA): TGTGCCACCAGCCTTATTTCGCCGGGGGCCAAAAACATTCAGTACTTC. The rearrangement uses TRBV15 and TRBJ2-4; TRBD2 is a possible D gene (5 bases). This CDR3 spans 16 amino acids. CDR1 and CDR2 from the germline V gene are LNHNV and YYDKDF (reference sequence). Trimming stripped 5 bases from V and 1 base from J, with 15 bases between.

This clonotype was observed at least ten times. This chain uses TRBV2 with TRBJ2-1, with 8 bases that match TRBD2. J lost 3 bases, V lost 3 bases, and 7 bases had no gene match. Germline CDR1 and CDR2: SNHLY and FYNNEI. The CDR3 contains 16 residues. As DNA, the CDR3 is TGTGCCAGCAGTGAGGGGGGGCGGGAGGACTACAATGAGCAGTTCTTC. Translated: CASSEGGREDYNEQFF.

This clonotype was detected ten times or more. The chain carries TRBV12-3 or TRBV12-4 and TRBJ1-6, with D unresolved. V was shortened by 5 bases and J by 7 bases, with 15 bases between the two germline ends. This CDR3 region has 15 residues. CDR3 loop: CASSPRGLRNSPLHF. The CDR3 DNA sequence: TGTGCCAGCAGTCCACGTGGCCTTAGGAATTCACCCCTCCACTTT.

This clonotype was counted ten times or more. In nucleotides, the CDR3 is TGTGCCAGCAGTTTCGGGTTTGCTGAAGCTTTCTTT. Its protein product is CASSFGFAEAFF. The V and J genes are TRBV6-2 or TRBV6-3 and TRBJ1-1; D gene unclear. V lost 4 bases and J 6 bases, leaving 9 bases between the germline ends. Germline loops: CDR1 MNHEY, CDR2 SVGEGT. The CDR3 has 12 amino acids.

The V and J genes are TRBV4-1 and TRBJ1-1; D might be TRBD1 (5 bases). Germline V lookup: CDR1 MGHRA, CDR2 YSYEKL. The V end lost 1 base, the J end lost 1 base, and 19 bases lay between the germline ends. CDR3 length equals 18 residues. In DNA, the CDR3 is TGCGCCAGCAGCCAAGGGGGGGTCAGGTTAAATCCGAACACTGAAGCTTTCTTT. Residues: CASSQGGVRLNPNTEAFF.

This clonotype was detected ten times or more. J is TRBJ2-1 and V is TRBV6-2 or TRBV6-3; a possible D gene is TRBD1 (6 bases). The V end was cut by 7 bases, the J end by 1 base, with 17 bases between. Germline V gene data show CDR1 as MNHEY and CDR2 as SVGEGT. CDR3 length equals 16 residues. The CDR3 loop reads CASISAGVGSYNEQFF. The CDR3 bases are TGTGCCAGCATAAGCGCAGGGGTAGGATCCTACAATGAGCAGTTCTTC.

This clonotype came up many times. The chain joins TRBV28 to TRBJ2-7; TRBD1 aligns across 9 bases. J lost 1 base, V lost 5 bases, and 6 bases had no gene match. Germline values: CDR1 MDHEN, CDR2 SYDVKM. The CDR3 totals 15 residues. This CDR3 is CASSKPGQGSYEQYF. The DNA of the CDR3 is TGTGCCAGCAGTAAACCGGGACAGGGATCCTACGAGCAGTACTTC.

This clonotype was counted at least ten times. CDR3: CASSWGSVAYNEQFF. CDR3 nucleotide sequence: TGTGCCAGCAGCTGGGGCAGCGTGGCTTACAATGAGCAGTTCTTC. This chain uses TRBV3-1 with TRBJ2-1; maybe TRBD1 (5 bases). CDR3 length equals 15 residues. The germline gives CDR1 LGHDT, CDR2 YNNKEL (reference sequence). The V end lost 5 bases, the J end lost 4 bases, and 15 bases lay between the germline ends.

This clonotype was recorded at least ten times. The chain joins TRBV7-9 to TRBJ2-7; D might be TRBD1 or TRBD2, each matching 5 bases. V was trimmed by 1 base and J by 5 bases, leaving 15 bases between them. The CDR3 extends over 15 amino acids. Germline V gene data show CDR1 as SEHNR and CDR2 as FQNEAQ (reference sequence). CDR3 amino acids: CASSLGPGTGHEQYF. In nucleotides, the CDR3 is TGTGCCAGCAGCTTAGGGCCAGGGACGGGACACGAGCAGTACTTC.

Concerning this clonotype itself: A read error may be the cause here, since a much bigger clone is one base away. In DNA, the CDR3 is TGTGCCAGCAGCGCCACGCGGTCCTCCTACAATGAGCAGCTCTTC. Encoded protein: CASSATRSSYNEQLF. The chain combines TRBV9 with TRBJ2-1; no firm D call. Germline assignment: CDR1 SGDLS and CDR2 YYNGEE. This CDR3 has 15 amino acids.

This clonotype was detected many times. The rearrangement uses TRBV10-2 and TRBJ2-3; D is undetermined. Trimming left V 0 bases short and J 1 base short, with 8 bases between. Germline values: CDR1 WSHSY, CDR2 SAAADI. The CDR3 totals 15 residues. This CDR3 is CASSESRPRTDTQYF. As DNA, the CDR3 is TGCGCCAGCAGTGAGTCCCGGCCCCGCACAGATACGCAGTATTTT.

This clonotype was seen repeatedly, ten times or more. The chain has TRBV12-5 and TRBJ2-1, with a tentative D call TRBD1 (5 bases). Looked up from germline, CDR1 is LGHNT and CDR2 is FRNRAP. CDR3 length: 12 residues. V lost 3 bases, J lost 7 bases, and 7 bases lay in between. The DNA of the CDR3 is TGTGCTAGTGGTTTCAGGGTGAATGAGCAGTTCTTC. Protein: CASGFRVNEQFF.

Ten or more counts support this clonotype. This chain uses TRBV10-3 with TRBJ1-2; 8 bases align to TRBD1. The CDR3 covers 12 residues. The germline V gene encodes CDR1 ENHRY and CDR2 SYGVKD. The V and J ends lost 3 bases and 8 bases, in that order; junction bases with no gene match: 2. The CDR3 nucleotides read TGTGCCATCAGTGAATGGGACAGGGGCTACACCTTC. Amino acids: CAISEWDRGYTF.